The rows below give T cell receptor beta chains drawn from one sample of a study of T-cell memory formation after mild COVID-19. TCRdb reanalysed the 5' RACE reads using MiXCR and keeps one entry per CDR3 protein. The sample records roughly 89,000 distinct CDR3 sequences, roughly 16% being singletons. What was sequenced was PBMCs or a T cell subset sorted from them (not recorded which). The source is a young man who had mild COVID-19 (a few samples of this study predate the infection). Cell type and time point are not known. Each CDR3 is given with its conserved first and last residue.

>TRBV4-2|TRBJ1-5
CASSPAGGNQPQHF
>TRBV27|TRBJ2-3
CASSDDFSGPYTDTQYF
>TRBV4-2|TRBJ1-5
CASSQTGLSGNQPQHF
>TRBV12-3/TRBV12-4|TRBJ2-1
CASSMGPVDEQFF
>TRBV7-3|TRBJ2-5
CASSPGTGRGTQYF
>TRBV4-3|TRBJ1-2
CASSQDRAYCYTF
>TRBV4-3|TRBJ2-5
CASSQLREWSQETQYF
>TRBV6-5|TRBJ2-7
CASSYRDPYEQYF
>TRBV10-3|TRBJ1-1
CAIRTGSGEAFF
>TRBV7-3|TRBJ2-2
CASSLAVTGELFF
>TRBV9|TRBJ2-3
CASSTRQGSSTDTQYF
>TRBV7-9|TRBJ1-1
CASNRGENTEAFF
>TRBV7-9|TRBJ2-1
CASSWGRAGDEQFF
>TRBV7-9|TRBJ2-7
CASGPSSYEQYF
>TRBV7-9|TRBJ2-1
CASSPSGGASYNEQFF
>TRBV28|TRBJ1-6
CASSFGTPSSPLHF